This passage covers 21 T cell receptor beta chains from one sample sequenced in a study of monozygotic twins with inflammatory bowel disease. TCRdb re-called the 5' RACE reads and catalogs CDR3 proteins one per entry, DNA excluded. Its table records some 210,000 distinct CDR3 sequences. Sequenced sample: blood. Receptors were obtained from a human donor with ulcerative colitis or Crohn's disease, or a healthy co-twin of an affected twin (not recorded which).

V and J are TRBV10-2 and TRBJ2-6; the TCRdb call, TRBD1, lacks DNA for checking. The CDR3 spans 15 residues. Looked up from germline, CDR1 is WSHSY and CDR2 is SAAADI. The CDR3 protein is CASRGTGSGANVLTF.

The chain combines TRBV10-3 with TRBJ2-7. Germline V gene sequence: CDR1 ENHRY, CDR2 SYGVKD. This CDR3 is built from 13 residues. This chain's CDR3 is CAISESADNEQYF.

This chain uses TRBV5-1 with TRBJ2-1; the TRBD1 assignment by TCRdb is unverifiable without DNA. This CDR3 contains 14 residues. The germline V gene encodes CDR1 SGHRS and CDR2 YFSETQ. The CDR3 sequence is CASKLDMEYNEQFF.

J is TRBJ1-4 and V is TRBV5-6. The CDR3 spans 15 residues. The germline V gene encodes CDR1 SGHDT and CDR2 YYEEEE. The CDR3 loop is CASSRWGSTNEKLFF.

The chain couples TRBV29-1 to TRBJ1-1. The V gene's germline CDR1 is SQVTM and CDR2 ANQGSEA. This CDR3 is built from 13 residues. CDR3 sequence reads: CSVVAAMNTEAFF.

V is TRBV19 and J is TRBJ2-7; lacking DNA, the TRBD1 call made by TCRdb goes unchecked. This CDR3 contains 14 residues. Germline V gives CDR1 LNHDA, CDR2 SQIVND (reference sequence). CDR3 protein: CASSYGGHTYEQYF.

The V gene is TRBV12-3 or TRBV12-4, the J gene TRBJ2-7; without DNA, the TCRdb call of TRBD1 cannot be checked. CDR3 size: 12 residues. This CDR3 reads CASGDMPYEQYF.

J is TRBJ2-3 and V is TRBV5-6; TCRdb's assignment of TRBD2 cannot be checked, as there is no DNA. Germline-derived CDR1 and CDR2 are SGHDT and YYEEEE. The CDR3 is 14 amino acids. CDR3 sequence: CASSADSGRDTQYF. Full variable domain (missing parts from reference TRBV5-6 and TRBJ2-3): DAGVTQSPTHLIKTRGQQVTLRCSPKSGHDTVSWYQQALGQGPQFIFQYYEEEERQRGNFPDRFSGHQFPNYSSELNVNALLLGDSALYLCASSADSGRDTQYFGPGTRLTVL.

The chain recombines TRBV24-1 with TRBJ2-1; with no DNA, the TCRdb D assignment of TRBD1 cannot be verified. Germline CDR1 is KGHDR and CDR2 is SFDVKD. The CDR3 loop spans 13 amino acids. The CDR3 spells CATSDFWGDEQFF.

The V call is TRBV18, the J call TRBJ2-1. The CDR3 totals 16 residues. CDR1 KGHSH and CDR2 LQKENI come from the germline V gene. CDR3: CASSPVGGGFYNEQFF.

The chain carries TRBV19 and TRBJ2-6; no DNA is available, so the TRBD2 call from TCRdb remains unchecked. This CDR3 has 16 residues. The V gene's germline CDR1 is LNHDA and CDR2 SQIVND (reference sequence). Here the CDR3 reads CASRDSGLSGANVLTF.

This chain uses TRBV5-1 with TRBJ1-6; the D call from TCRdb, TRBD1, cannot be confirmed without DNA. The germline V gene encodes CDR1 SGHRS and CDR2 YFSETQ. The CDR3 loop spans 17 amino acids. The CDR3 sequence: CASSLSYTGTTNSPLHF.

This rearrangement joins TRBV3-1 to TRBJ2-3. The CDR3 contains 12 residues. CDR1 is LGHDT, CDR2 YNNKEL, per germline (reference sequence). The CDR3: CASSPLADTQYF.

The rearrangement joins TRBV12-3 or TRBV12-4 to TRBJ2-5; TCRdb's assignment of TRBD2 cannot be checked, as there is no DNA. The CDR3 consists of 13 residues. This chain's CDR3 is CASSYQGGETQYF.

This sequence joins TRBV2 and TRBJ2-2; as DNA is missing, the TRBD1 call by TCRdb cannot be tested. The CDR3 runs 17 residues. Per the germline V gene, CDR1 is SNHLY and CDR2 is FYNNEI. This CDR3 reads CASRFPGGRLNTGELFF.

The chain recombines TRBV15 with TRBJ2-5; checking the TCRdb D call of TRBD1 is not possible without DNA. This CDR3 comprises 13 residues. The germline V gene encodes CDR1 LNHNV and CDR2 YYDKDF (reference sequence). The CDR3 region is CATSRDNQETQYF. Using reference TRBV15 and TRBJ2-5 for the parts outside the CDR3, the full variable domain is DAMVIQNPRYQVTQFGKPVTLSCSQTLNHNVMYWYQQKSSQAPKLLFHYYDKDFNNEADTPDNFQSRRPNTSFCFLDIRSPGLGDTAMYLCATSRDNQETQYFGPGTRLLVL.

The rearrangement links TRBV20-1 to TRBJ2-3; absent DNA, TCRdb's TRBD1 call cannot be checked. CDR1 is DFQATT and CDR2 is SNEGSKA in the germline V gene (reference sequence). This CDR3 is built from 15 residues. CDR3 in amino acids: CSALRATKDPDTQYF.

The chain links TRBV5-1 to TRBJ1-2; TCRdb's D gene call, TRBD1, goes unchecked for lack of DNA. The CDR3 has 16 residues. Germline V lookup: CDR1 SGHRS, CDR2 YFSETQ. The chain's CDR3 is CASTRNPGTSNYGYTF. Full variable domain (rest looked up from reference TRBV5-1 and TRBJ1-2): KAGVTQTPRYLIKTRGQQVTLSCSPISGHRSVSWYQQTPGQGLQFLFEYFSETQRNKGNFPGRFSGRQFSNSRSEMNVSTLELGDSALYLCASTRNPGTSNYGYTFGSGTRLTVV.

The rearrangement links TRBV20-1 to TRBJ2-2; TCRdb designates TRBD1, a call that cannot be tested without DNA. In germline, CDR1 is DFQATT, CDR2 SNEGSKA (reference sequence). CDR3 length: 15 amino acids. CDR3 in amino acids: CSARDRVDVTGELFF.

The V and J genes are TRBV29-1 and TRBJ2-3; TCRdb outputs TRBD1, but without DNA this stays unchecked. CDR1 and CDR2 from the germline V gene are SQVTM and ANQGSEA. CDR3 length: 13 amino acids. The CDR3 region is CSVETGGRDTQHF.

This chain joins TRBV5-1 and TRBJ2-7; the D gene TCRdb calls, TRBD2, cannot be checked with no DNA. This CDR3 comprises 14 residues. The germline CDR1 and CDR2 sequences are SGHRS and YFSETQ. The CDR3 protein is CASSLGDLQGEQYF.